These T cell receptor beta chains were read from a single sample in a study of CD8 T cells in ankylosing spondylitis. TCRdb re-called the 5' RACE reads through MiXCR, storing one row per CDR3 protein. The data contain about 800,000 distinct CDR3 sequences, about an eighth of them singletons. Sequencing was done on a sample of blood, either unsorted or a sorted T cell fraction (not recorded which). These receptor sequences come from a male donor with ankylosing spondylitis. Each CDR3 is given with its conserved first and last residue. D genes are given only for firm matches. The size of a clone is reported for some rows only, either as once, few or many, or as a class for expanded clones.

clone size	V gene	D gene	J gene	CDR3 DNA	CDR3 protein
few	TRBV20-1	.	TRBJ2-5	TGCAGTGCTAGAGTTTTGAGGGCCCGAGAGACCCAGTACTTC	CSARVLRARETQYF
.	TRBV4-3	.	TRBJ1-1	TGCGCCAGCAGCCGGAAAATCACCACAGAGAACACTGAAGCTTTCTTT	CASSRKITTENTEAFF
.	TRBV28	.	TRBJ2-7	TGTGCCAGCCGCGCGGGACCCTTGTACGAGCAGTACTTC	CASRAGPLYEQYF
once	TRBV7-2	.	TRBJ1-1	TGTGCCAGCAGACTGACCGGGGACCCTGAAGCTTTCTTT	CASRLTGDPEAFF
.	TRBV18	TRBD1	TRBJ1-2	TGTGCCAGCTCATTTTCTTACACCGGGACAGGGGGCGATGGCTACACCTTC	CASSFSYTGTGGDGYTF
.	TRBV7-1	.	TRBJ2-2	TGTGCAGGCAGAGACACCGGGGAGCTGTTTTTT	CAGRDTGELFF
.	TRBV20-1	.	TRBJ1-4	TGCAGTGCCCCCCACTATGATAATGAAAAACTGTTTTTT	CSAPHYDNEKLFF
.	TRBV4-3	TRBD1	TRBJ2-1	TGCGCCAGCAGCCAAGCCCGGACAGGGGCCTACAATGAGCAGTTCTTC	CASSQARTGAYNEQFF
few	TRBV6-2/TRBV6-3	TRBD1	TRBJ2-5	TGTGCCAGCAGTGGACACAGGGGGCGCGTCTCGGGGACCCAGTACTTC	CASSGHRGRVSGTQYF
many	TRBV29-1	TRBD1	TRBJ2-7	TGCAGCGTGCTTCCGGGACAGGGGGCCTACGAGCAGTACTTC	CSVLPGQGAYEQYF
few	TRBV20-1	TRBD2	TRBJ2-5	TGCAGTGCTAGCACTAGCGGGAGTGGCCAAGAGACCCAGTACTTC	CSASTSGSGQETQYF
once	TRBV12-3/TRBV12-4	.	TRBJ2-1	TGTGCCAGCAGTTCAAGTAGCCCGTACAATGAGCAGTTCTTC	CASSSSSPYNEQFF
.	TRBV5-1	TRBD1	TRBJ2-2	TGCGCCAGCAGCTTGATGGGACAGGAGAGCACCGGGGAGCTGTTTTTT	CASSLMGQESTGELFF
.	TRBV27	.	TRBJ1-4	TGTGCCAGCAGAACACAGGCGGCGAATGAAAAACTGTTTTTT	CASRTQAANEKLFF
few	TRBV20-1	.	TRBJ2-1	TGCAGTGCTAGCCTAGGGGCGTACAATGAGCAGTTCTTC	CSASLGAYNEQFF
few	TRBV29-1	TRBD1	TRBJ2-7	TGCAGCGTGCAGGGACAGGGGGTCTACGAGCAGTACTTC	CSVQGQGVYEQYF
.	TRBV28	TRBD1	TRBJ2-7	TGTGCCAGCAGTTTGCCAGGGGGTTACTACGAGCAGTACTTC	CASSLPGGYYEQYF
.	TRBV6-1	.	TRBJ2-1	TGTGCCAGCAGCGTCTTAGAGATAAGCTCCTACAATGAGCAGTTCTTC	CASSVLEISSYNEQFF
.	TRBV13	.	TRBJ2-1	TGTGCCAGCAGCCAGCCTCTGGACGGGAGCTCCTACAATGAGCAGTTCTTC	CASSQPLDGSSYNEQFF
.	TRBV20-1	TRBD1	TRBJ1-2	TGCAGTGCTACCCTCGGGCAGGGGGTTAACTATGGCTACACCTTC	CSATLGQGVNYGYTF
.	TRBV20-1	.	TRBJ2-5	TGCAGTGCTACCGGGGAGGTGCGGGAGACCCAGTACTTC	CSATGEVRETQYF
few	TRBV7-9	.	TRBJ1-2	TGTGCCAGCAGCTTCGGACAGTGGGAAGTGGAAACCTTC	CASSFGQWEVETF
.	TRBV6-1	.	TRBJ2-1	TGTGCCAGCAGTGAAGCAAGTCTGGATGAGCAGTTCTTC	CASSEASLDEQFF
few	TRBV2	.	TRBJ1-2	TGTGCCAGCAGTATTACAGGGCCGGATGGCTACACCTTC	CASSITGPDGYTF
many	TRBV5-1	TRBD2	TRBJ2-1	TGCGCCAGCAGCTTAGGGGGACTAGCGGAGCAGTTCTTC	CASSLGGLAEQFF
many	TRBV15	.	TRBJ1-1	TGTGCCACCAGCAGAGGACTTGGCACTGAAGCTTTCTTT	CATSRGLGTEAFF
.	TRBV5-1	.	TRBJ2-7	TGCGCCAGCAGCTTGGTTGGCTCCCTCTCCTACGAGCAGTACTTC	CASSLVGSLSYEQYF
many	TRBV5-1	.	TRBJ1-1	TGCGCCAGCAGCCTGGTATCAGGATTGGGGAACACTGAAGCTTTCTTT	CASSLVSGLGNTEAFF
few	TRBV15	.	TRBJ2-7	TGTGCCACCAGCAGAGCCCGCGGTGAGGGCGGGCAGTACTTC	CATSRARGEGGQYF
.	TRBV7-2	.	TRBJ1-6	TGTGCCAGCAGCTTAGTTTTGGGACTTTATTCACCCCTCCACTTT	CASSLVLGLYSPLHF
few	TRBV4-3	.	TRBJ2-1	TGCGCCAGCAGCCAAGTGGGGGGAGGCCCCTACAATGAGCAGTTCTTC	CASSQVGGGPYNEQFF
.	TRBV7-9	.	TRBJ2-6	TGTGCCAGCGGGAAGGCCAACGTCCTGACTTTC	CASGKANVLTF
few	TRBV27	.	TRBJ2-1	TGTGCCAGCAGTTTTAAGGACGAGAAGTTCTTC	CASSFKDEKFF
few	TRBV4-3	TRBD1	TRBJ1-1	TGCGCCAGCAGCCAAGATATGACAGGGGGCACTGAAGCTTTCTTT	CASSQDMTGGTEAFF
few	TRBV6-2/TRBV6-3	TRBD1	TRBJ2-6	TGTGCCAGCCGCGAAGGGGGCCCTGGGGCCAACGTCCTGACTTTC	CASREGGPGANVLTF